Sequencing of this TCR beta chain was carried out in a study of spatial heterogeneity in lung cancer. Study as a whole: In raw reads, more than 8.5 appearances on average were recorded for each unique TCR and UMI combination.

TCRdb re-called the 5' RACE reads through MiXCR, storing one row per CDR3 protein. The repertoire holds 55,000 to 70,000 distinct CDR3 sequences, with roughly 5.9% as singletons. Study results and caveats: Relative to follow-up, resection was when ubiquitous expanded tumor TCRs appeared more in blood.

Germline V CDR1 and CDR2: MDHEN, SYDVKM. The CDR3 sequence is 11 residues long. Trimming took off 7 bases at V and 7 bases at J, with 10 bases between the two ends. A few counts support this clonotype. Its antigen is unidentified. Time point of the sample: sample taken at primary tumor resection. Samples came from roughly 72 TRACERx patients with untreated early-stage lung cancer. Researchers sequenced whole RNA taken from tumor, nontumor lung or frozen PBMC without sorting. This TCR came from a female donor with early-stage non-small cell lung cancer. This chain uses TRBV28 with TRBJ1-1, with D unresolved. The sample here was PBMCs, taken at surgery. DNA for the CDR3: TGTGCCAGCACCCTAAGGGATGAAGCTTTCTTT. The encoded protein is CASTLRDEAFF.